Following are 25 T cell receptor beta chains from one sample sequenced in a study of graft-versus-host responses after intestinal transplantation. The antigens of these receptors remain unknown. TCRdb keeps only in-frame clones here, not all; method: immunoSEQ multiplex PCR. The sample comprises about 51,000 clones, 89% of which are singletons, and approximately 0.6% rests with the top ten. The sample here was unstimulated CD4+ T cells sorted from spleen or lymph node cells, taken before transplant. These receptors came from a human donor who was the organ donor for an intestinal transplant.

The V gene is TRBV6-5, the J gene TRBJ2-4, with 10 bases matching TRBD1. This CDR3 contains 15 residues. V was pared by 6 bases and J by 6 bases, with 8 bases of the junction left unmatched. Germline V lookup: CDR1 MNHEY, CDR2 SVGAGI. The CDR3 DNA reads as TGTGCCAGCAGGCCACCGGGACAGGGGTTAAACATTCAGTACTTC. Its translation is CASRPPGQGLNIQYF.

The count of this clone is one. The CDR3 spells CASSPDTQGYEQYF. The DNA of the CDR3 is TGTGCCAGCTCACCGGACACACAGGGCTACGAGCAGTACTTC. V usage is TRBV18 and J usage is TRBJ2-7, with D possibly being TRBD1 (6 bases). Germline V lookup: CDR1 KGHSH, CDR2 LQKENI. Trimming stripped 3 bases from V and 3 bases from J, with 12 bases between. This CDR3 comprises 14 residues.

This chain links TRBV28 with TRBJ1-1; TRBD1 is a possible D gene (6 bases). V was pared by 11 bases and J by 3 bases, with 19 bases between. Germline values: CDR1 MDHEN, CDR2 SYDVKM. The CDR3 has 14 residues. CDR3: CAGKHRDGHTEAFF. The CDR3 region has the DNA TGTGCCGGGAAGCACAGGGACGGGCACACTGAAGCTTTCTTT.

V and J are TRBV7-6 and TRBJ2-2; no reliable D call. V was cut by 6 bases and J by 6 bases, with 11 bases left in between. The germline V gene encodes CDR1 SGHVS and CDR2 FNYEAQ. CDR3 size: 13 residues. In DNA, the CDR3 is TGTGCCAGCAGGCAGTCTGCCGCCGGGGAGCTGTTTTTT. Its protein product is CASRQSAAGELFF.

The V gene is TRBV2, the J gene TRBJ1-4, with D possibly matching TRBD1 (6 bases). The CDR3 consists of 14 residues. From germline, CDR1 is SNHLY and CDR2 FYNNEI. V lost 6 bases and J lost 10, with 18 bases in between. The CDR3 bases are TGTGCCAGCAGCTTACAGGGTAACGACGGAAAACTGTTTTTT. Protein: CASSLQGNDGKLFF.

This clone was observed once. This sequence joins TRBV11-3 and TRBJ2-1; perhaps TRBD1 as D (6 bases). CDR1 is SGHNT, CDR2 YENEEA, per germline. This CDR3 has 16 residues. With 2 bases removed from V and 9 bases from J, the gap between germline ends came to 20 bases. CDR3 nucleotide sequence: TGTGCCAGCAGCTTAAGGGGGAGTAAGGACAATGGTGAGCAGTTCTTC. Amino acids: CASSLRGSKDNGEQFF.

The CDR3 loop reads CAIRSGHNNQPQHF. The CDR3 DNA follows: TGTGCCATCAGGAGTGGACACAATAATCAGCCCCAGCATTTT. The chain joins TRBV10-3 to TRBJ1-5; perhaps TRBD1 as D (5 bases). This CDR3 region has 14 residues. The germline CDR1 and CDR2 sequences are ENHRY and SYGVKD. V was pared by 6 bases and J by 4 bases, with 13 bases between.

This chain uses TRBV6-5 with TRBJ2-7, with 9 bases aligning to TRBD1. Unmatched junction bases numbered 10, after V lost 0 bases and J lost 7 bases. Per the germline V gene, CDR1 is MNHEY and CDR2 is SVGAGI. The CDR3 is made up of 16 amino acids. DNA of the CDR3: TGTGCCAGCAGTTACTCAACAGGGGGCTCATCGTTTGAGCAGTACTTC. Translated: CASSYSTGGSSFEQYF.

This chain links TRBV5-1 with TRBJ2-2; 7 bases fit TRBD2. With V trimmed by 4 bases and J by 7 bases, 7 bases remained unmatched. The CDR3 has 14 residues. CDR1 SGHRS and CDR2 YFSETQ come from the germline V gene. CDR3 in DNA: TGCGCCAGCAGCACCACTAGCGTTCTCGGGGAGCTGTTTTTT. Translation: CASSTTSVLGELFF.

This chain connects TRBV5-6 to TRBJ1-5; 10 nucleotides align to TRBD1. J gave up 2 bases and V 0 bases, and 5 bases lay outside the gene matches. Germline loops: CDR1 SGHDT, CDR2 YYEEEE. The CDR3 spans 17 residues. The CDR3, as DNA: TGTGCCAGCAGCTTGGGAGCGGGGACAGGGGGCAATCAGCCCCAGCATTTT. The encoded protein is CASSLGAGTGGNQPQHF.

J is TRBJ2-7 and V is TRBV18; TRBD1 aligns across 9 bases. The germline V gene has CDR1 KGHSH and CDR2 LQKENI. J lost 4 bases, V lost 4 bases, and 8 bases had no gene match. The CDR3 covers 15 residues. The CDR3, as DNA: TGTGCCAGCTCACACCCGGGACAGGGAGCATACGAGCAGTACTTC. It yields the protein CASSHPGQGAYEQYF.

The gene calls are TRBV5-1 and TRBJ1-2; D possibly corresponds to TRBD1 (5 bases). This CDR3 region has 13 residues. V shed 4 bases and J shed 9 bases, with 16 bases lying between them. Germline V gene lookup returns CDR1 SGHRS and CDR2 YFSETQ. The CDR3 sequence is CASSRGEGLSYTF. CDR3 bases: TGCGCCAGCAGCCGAGGGGAGGGTTTGAGCTACACCTTC.

The CDR3 DNA follows: TGTGCCAGCAGCGCGGGACCACAAGAGACCCAGTACTTC. It translates to CASSAGPQETQYF. The genes are TRBV7-8 and TRBJ2-5, with a possible D match to TRBD2 (6 bases). Trimming took off 5 bases at V and 2 bases at J, with 9 bases between the two ends. The CDR3 is 13 amino acids. From germline, CDR1 is SGHVS and CDR2 FQNEAQ.

The chain is built from TRBV20-1 and TRBJ2-3; no reliable D call. This CDR3 contains 11 residues. Trimming took 3 bases from V and 5 from J, leaving 6 bases between them. Germline assignment: CDR1 DFQATT and CDR2 SNEGSKA (reference sequence). CDR3 in amino acids: CSASRGDTQYF. DNA of the CDR3: TGCAGTGCTAGTAGAGGAGATACGCAGTATTTT.

The rearrangement joins TRBV13 to TRBJ2-3, with 7 bases aligning to TRBD2. J lost 5 bases, V lost 5 bases, and 7 bases had no gene match. Germline CDR1 reads PRHDT; CDR2 reads FYEKMQ (reference sequence). This CDR3 has 14 amino acids. The CDR3 DNA reads as TGTGCCAGCAGCCCTCCCTCGGGGGGAGATACGCAGTATTTT. Residues: CASSPPSGGDTQYF.

The rearrangement uses TRBV6-5 and TRBJ1-3, with TRBD1 identical over 10 bases. The V and J ends lost 3 bases and 4 bases, in that order; junction bases with no gene match: 6. Germline V CDR1 and CDR2: MNHEY, SVGAGI. The CDR3 loop spans 16 amino acids. The chain's CDR3 is CASSYADRGIGNTIYF. DNA for the CDR3: TGTGCCAGCAGTTATGCGGACAGGGGGATCGGAAACACCATATATTTT.

The chain joins TRBV5-4 to TRBJ2-3; 15 nucleotides align to TRBD2. CDR3 length: 16 amino acids. The germline V gene has CDR1 SGHNT and CDR2 YYREEE (reference sequence). The junction had 4 bases not matched to a gene; V was cut back by 4 bases and J by 4 bases. DNA of the CDR3: TGTGCCAGCAGCGCGAGGACTAGCGGGAGGGCAGATACGCAGTATTTT. Its translation is CASSARTSGRADTQYF.

The CDR3 coding sequence is TGTGCCAGCTCCCCGGGACAGGGGGAGTCCTACGAGCAGTACTTC. As protein: CASSPGQGESYEQYF. The gene calls are TRBV18 and TRBJ2-7; 11 bases match TRBD1. The junction had 5 bases not matched to a gene; V was cut back by 6 bases and J by 1 base. Germline V gene data show CDR1 as KGHSH and CDR2 as LQKENI. The CDR3 loop spans 15 amino acids.

This clone was detected once. The chain combines TRBV7-2 with TRBJ2-3; D gene uncertain. Per the germline V gene, CDR1 is SGHTA and CDR2 is FQGNSA. CDR3 length: 12 amino acids. V was shortened by 5 bases and J by 4 bases, with 7 bases between the two germline ends. In DNA form, the CDR3 reads TGTGCCAGCAGCCTCAGTGCAGATACGCAGTATTTT. Translating gives CASSLSADTQYF.

Comments on this clone: Other DNA sequences in this specimen translate into the identical CDR3. The chain couples TRBV5-1 to TRBJ2-7; D remains ambiguous. This CDR3 region has 12 residues. CDR1 is SGHRS, CDR2 YFSETQ, per germline. Between the trimmed V and J ends, which lost 5 bases and 3 bases, there was a span of 9 bases. CDR3 loop: CASRSPGYEQYF. The CDR3 bases are TGCGCCAGCAGGAGTCCCGGCTACGAGCAGTACTTC.

The V call is TRBV28, the J call TRBJ1-1, with 9 positions matching TRBD1. This CDR3 region has 15 residues. Germline loops: CDR1 MDHEN, CDR2 SYDVKM. V lost 2 bases to trimming and J lost 8 bases; unmatched junction nucleotides: 9. CDR3 amino acids: CASSLSTGGGQEAFF. The CDR3 DNA sequence: TGTGCCAGCAGTTTAAGCACAGGGGGCGGGCAAGAAGCTTTCTTT.

In this sample, this clone turned up once. The rearrangement joins TRBV27 to TRBJ1-1; possibly TRBD1 for D (5 bases). Germline-derived CDR1 and CDR2 are MNHEY and SMNVEV (reference sequence). This CDR3 is 14 amino acids long. With 6 bases removed from V and 4 bases from J, the gap between germline ends came to 15 bases. The CDR3 loop reads CASSPGFRGTEAFF. For the CDR3, the DNA is TGTGCCAGCAGCCCAGGGTTTAGGGGCACTGAAGCTTTCTTT.

The V and J genes are TRBV7-9 and TRBJ2-7, with 8 bases fitting TRBD1. The CDR3 spans 15 residues. V dropped 4 bases and J dropped 7; count of bases not matched to a gene: 12. CDR1 SEHNR and CDR2 FQNEAQ come from the germline V gene (reference sequence). The CDR3 loop is CASSYLPQGVEEQYF. The CDR3 coding sequence is TGTGCCAGCAGCTACCTCCCACAGGGGGTTGAGGAGCAGTACTTC.

CDR3 nucleotides: TGTGCCAGCAGTGCCGAGGACAGGCTCACTGAAGCTTTCTTT. This sequence encodes CASSAEDRLTEAFF. The rearrangement uses TRBV6-1 and TRBJ1-1; TRBD1 aligns across 7 bases. The CDR3 runs to 14 residues. The germline V gene encodes CDR1 MNHNS and CDR2 SASEGT. V trimming: 4 bases; J trimming: 4 bases; junction bases outside the gene matches: 6.

V usage is TRBV30 and J usage is TRBJ1-5; TRBD1 matches 7 bases. The CDR3 sequence is 14 residues long. The V and J ends lost 4 bases and 9 bases, in that order; junction bases with no gene match: 12. Looked up from germline, CDR1 is GTSNPN and CDR2 is SVGIG (reference sequence). The CDR3 coding sequence is TGTGCCTGGACCCCGGCAGGGGGTATTGCGCCCCAGCATTTT. Amino acids: CAWTPAGGIAPQHF.